These 28 T cell receptor beta chains share one sample of origin, sequenced in a study of blood T cell repertoires in COVID-19. Assay: immunoSEQ multiplex PCR; the TCRdb copy retains only in-frame clones and omits some. The sample consists of roughly 400,000 clones, about 90% of them appearing once. The sample was PBMCs or T cells enriched from blood (not recorded which). The receptors were gathered from a woman aged 25 to 45 who had recovered from COVID-19.

V usage is TRBV30 and J usage is TRBJ2-1; D is unclear. Trimming left V 0 bases short and J 7 bases short, with 7 bases between. The CDR3 is 12 amino acids. Germline V gene sequence: CDR1 GTSNPN, CDR2 SVGIG (reference sequence). The CDR3 loop reads CAWSVNPNEQFF. The CDR3 DNA reads as TGTGCCTGGAGTGTAAATCCAAATGAGCAGTTCTTC.

The chain carries TRBV6-5 and TRBJ2-1; 11 nucleotides line up with TRBD2. The germline gives CDR1 MNHEY, CDR2 SVGAGI. The V segment lost 7 bases and the J segment 6 bases; nucleotides outside the gene matches: 8. The CDR3 covers 15 residues. CDR3 amino acids: CASTKPGTSGNEQFF. CDR3 nucleotides: TGTGCCAGCACTAAACCGGGGACTAGCGGCAATGAGCAGTTCTTC.

The chain joins TRBV29-1 to TRBJ1-5, with D perhaps matching TRBD1 (6 bases). Per germline, CDR1 SQVTM and CDR2 ANQGSEA. Trimming stripped 6 bases from V and 5 bases from J, with 14 bases between. The CDR3 is 13 amino acids. This CDR3 is CSVEQGGDQPQHF. The CDR3 DNA sequence: TGCAGCGTAGAACAGGGAGGGGATCAGCCCCAGCATTTT.

The chain is built from TRBV14 and TRBJ2-7, with 12 bases identical to TRBD2. CDR3 length: 21 residues. V was clipped by 0 bases and J by 3 bases; unmatched bases: 18. Germline V lookup: CDR1 SGHDN, CDR2 FVKESK. CDR3 sequence: CASSQEYLGTSGWRGNYEQYF. In nucleotides, the CDR3 is TGTGCCAGCAGCCAAGAATATTTGGGGACTAGCGGGTGGAGAGGGAACTACGAGCAGTACTTC.

For this clone: The sample holds other DNA sequences that translate to the same CDR3. The chain employs TRBV27 and TRBJ2-2, with D perhaps TRBD2 (6 bases). The CDR3 loop spans 13 amino acids. Between the trimmed V and J ends, which lost 2 bases and 6 bases, there was a span of 7 bases. In germline, CDR1 is MNHEY, CDR2 SMNVEV (reference sequence). DNA for the CDR3: TGTGCCAGCAGTTTAGGAGGGGCCGGGGAGCTGTTTTTT. It yields the protein CASSLGGAGELFF.

This chain connects TRBV11-2 to TRBJ2-1; the D is unclear. Germline V lookup: CDR1 SGHAT, CDR2 FQNNGV. V dropped 4 bases and J dropped 10 bases, with 11 bases sitting between them. The CDR3 length is 12 residues. CDR3 nucleotides: TGTGCCAGCAGCTCCGAGCGAGCGGAGCAGTTCTTC. Protein: CASSSERAEQFF.

J is TRBJ1-3 and V is TRBV7-6; D remains unclear. This CDR3 has 14 amino acids. Germline V gene data show CDR1 as SGHVS and CDR2 as FNYEAQ. Between the trimmed V and J ends, which lost 5 bases and 0 bases, there was a span of 8 bases. The chain's CDR3 is CASSVSDSGNTIYF. As DNA, the CDR3 is TGTGCCAGCAGCGTCAGTGACTCTGGAAACACCATATATTTT.

This chain joins TRBV19 and TRBJ1-1, with D unresolved. CDR1 LNHDA and CDR2 SQIVND come from the germline V gene (reference sequence). The CDR3 length is 17 residues. V shed 6 bases and J shed 3 bases, with 23 bases lying between them. CDR3 nucleotides: TGTGCCAGTAGCACCGGGGTCTGGGGTCGAGTGCACACTGAAGCTTTCTTT. Amino acids: CASSTGVWGRVHTEAFF.

The genes are TRBV11-2 and TRBJ1-2; 9 bases map to TRBD1. The trim removed 7 bases at V and 5 bases at J, leaving 14 bases unmatched. The CDR3 extends over 16 amino acids. CDR1 and CDR2 from the germline V gene are SGHAT and FQNNGV. This CDR3 reads CASTAREWDRVYGYTF. The CDR3 nucleotides are TGTGCCAGCACCGCCCGCGAATGGGACAGGGTTTATGGCTACACCTTC.

CDR3 DNA: TGTGCCAGCAGTCAAAGGGGGGGGACAGATACGCAGTATTTT. Protein sequence: CASSQRGGTDTQYF. This rearrangement joins TRBV11-3 to TRBJ2-3; weak D call: TRBD2 (7 bases). With 6 bases removed from V and 3 bases from J, the gap between germline ends came to 13 bases. The germline V gene has CDR1 SGHNT and CDR2 YENEEA. The CDR3 extends over 14 amino acids.

The rearrangement links TRBV18 to TRBJ1-1, with TRBD1 matching over 10 bases. The germline gives CDR1 KGHSH, CDR2 LQKENI. J gave up 2 bases and V 6 bases, and 6 bases lay outside the gene matches. The CDR3 has 15 amino acids. CDR3 bases: TGTGCCAGCTCGTCAGGACAGGGGGAAAACACTGAAGCTTTCTTT. The encoded protein is CASSSGQGENTEAFF.

This chain joins TRBV11-2 and TRBJ2-6; maybe TRBD2 (6 bases). CDR3 length: 16 residues. The germline gives CDR1 SGHAT, CDR2 FQNNGV. Trimming cost V 1 base and J 4 bases, with 11 bases left between them. The CDR3 sequence: CASSLVGGDGANVLTF. CDR3 sequence (DNA): TGTGCCAGCAGCTTAGTAGGAGGGGACGGGGCCAACGTCCTGACTTTC.

The chain employs TRBV19 and TRBJ1-1; 9 bases agree with TRBD1. The V gene's germline CDR1 is LNHDA and CDR2 SQIVND (reference sequence). CDR3 length equals 13 residues. V was clipped by 7 bases and J by 4 bases; unmatched bases: 4. As DNA, the CDR3 is TGTGCCAGTAAAGACAGGGGGTCCACTGAAGCTTTCTTT. Its protein is CASKDRGSTEAFF.

CDR3: CASSGDRPGLAGGLSYEQYF. In DNA, the CDR3 is TGCGCCAGCAGTGGGGACAGACCGGGACTAGCGGGAGGGTTGAGTTACGAGCAGTACTTC. The chain is built from TRBV10-1 and TRBJ2-7; 16 positions agree with TRBD2. The germline V gene encodes CDR1 WNHNN and CDR2 SYGVQD (reference sequence). The V gene end was trimmed by 4 bases and the J gene end by 4 bases; junction bases not matched to a gene: 16. This CDR3 is built from 20 residues.

In this sample, this clone turned up once. The chain has TRBV4-1 and TRBJ2-2; 11 bases line up with TRBD1. In germline, CDR1 is MGHRA, CDR2 YSYEKL. CDR3 length: 16 amino acids. The trim removed 6 bases at V and 4 bases at J, leaving 7 bases unmatched. Written as DNA, the CDR3 is TGCGCCAGCAGTCAAAGGACAGGGGGCGTCACCGGGGAGCTGTTTTTT. Translating it yields CASSQRTGGVTGELFF.

This sequence joins TRBV5-1 and TRBJ1-1; no reliable D call. This CDR3 has 16 amino acids. Trimming removed 6 bases at V and 1 base at J, with 19 bases between. The germline gives CDR1 SGHRS, CDR2 YFSETQ. Here the CDR3 DNA reads TGCGCCAGCACCCCAGGACGGGGATTAGAGAACACTGAAGCTTTCTTT. This translates into CASTPGRGLENTEAFF.

The chain couples TRBV5-8 to TRBJ2-5; a weak D match, TRBD1 (6 bases). The CDR3 spans 15 residues. CDR1 SGHTS and CDR2 YDEGEE come from the germline V gene. V lost 9 bases and J 1 base, leaving 19 bases between the germline ends. The CDR3 here is CATNPSDRFQETQYF. The CDR3 DNA reads as TGTGCCACCAACCCATCTGACAGGTTCCAAGAGACCCAGTACTTC.

The chain combines TRBV5-4 with TRBJ1-1; a weak D match, TRBD1 (5 bases). The CDR3 sequence is 13 residues long. Germline V gene sequence: CDR1 SGHNT, CDR2 YYREEE (reference sequence). V was pared by 7 bases and J by 2 bases, with 12 bases between. In nucleotides, the CDR3 is TGTGCCAGCGGCAGGGTTGGTAACACTGAAGCTTTCTTT. Protein: CASGRVGNTEAFF.

This sequence joins TRBV6-4 and TRBJ1-1, with 9 bases aligning to TRBD1. CDR1 MRHNA and CDR2 SNTAGT come from the germline V gene. V was clipped by 7 bases and J by 4 bases; unmatched bases: 13. The CDR3 extends over 16 amino acids. The CDR3 nucleotides read TGTGCCAGCAAAAAGAATCGGGGACAGGGAAGCACTGAAGCTTTCTTT. Amino acids: CASKKNRGQGSTEAFF.

This clone was counted a few times. This chain joins TRBV6-5 and TRBJ1-1; D call uncertain. Germline-derived CDR1 and CDR2 are MNHEY and SVGAGI. There are 13 residues in the CDR3. The ends were cut back, 7 bases at V and 1 base at J, with 10 bases in the middle. The CDR3 reads CASTFSGNTEAFF. CDR3 nucleotides: TGTGCCAGCACATTCTCGGGGAACACTGAAGCTTTCTTT.

This chain joins TRBV18 and TRBJ2-5; D uncertain. The CDR3 totals 15 residues. Per germline, CDR1 KGHSH and CDR2 LQKENI. V was cut by 2 bases and J by 2 bases, with 12 bases left in between. The DNA of the CDR3 is TGTGCCAGCTCACCATTTTTCGGAGCTCAAGAGACCCAGTACTTC. It translates to CASSPFFGAQETQYF.

The chain employs TRBV7-2 and TRBJ1-1; a weak D match, TRBD1 (6 bases). Germline CDR1 and CDR2: SGHTA and FQGNSA. V lost 4 bases and J lost 7, with 22 bases in between. The CDR3 extends over 16 amino acids. CDR3 in amino acids: CASSSRTQTGQSEAFF. The CDR3 DNA sequence: TGTGCCAGCAGCTCGAGAACTCAAACGGGACAAAGTGAAGCTTTCTTT.

This rearrangement joins TRBV6-5 to TRBJ1-2, with TRBD1 matching over 8 bases. Germline V gives CDR1 MNHEY, CDR2 SVGAGI. The J segment lost 8 bases and the V segment lost 0 bases, leaving 8 bases of the junction unmatched. The CDR3 contains 15 residues. The CDR3 region has the DNA TGTGCCAGCAGTTACTCAGGCAGGGGGCTTCGGGGCTACACCTTC. Residues: CASSYSGRGLRGYTF.

The V gene is TRBV30, the J gene TRBJ1-2, with 7 bases matching TRBD1. CDR1 is GTSNPN and CDR2 is SVGIG in the germline V gene (reference sequence). This CDR3 comprises 13 residues. J was trimmed by 2 bases and V by 4 bases; bases with no gene match: 4. Here the CDR3 DNA reads TGTGCCTGGACCGGGGACAGAAACTATGGCTACACCTTC. Its protein product is CAWTGDRNYGYTF.

The chain is built from TRBV11-3 and TRBJ2-1, with D unclear. Trimming removed 0 bases from V and 0 bases from J, with 9 bases in between. The germline V gene has CDR1 SGHNT and CDR2 YENEEA. CDR3 size: 16 residues. CDR3 DNA sequence: TGTGCCAGCAGCTTAGATAGTATGAGCTCCTACAATGAGCAGTTCTTC. This sequence encodes CASSLDSMSSYNEQFF.

This chain uses TRBV30 with TRBJ1-2, with TRBD1 identical over 9 bases. This CDR3 is built from 13 residues. Trimming removed 5 bases from V and 7 bases from J; junction bases left unmatched: 8. Per germline, CDR1 GTSNPN and CDR2 SVGIG (reference sequence). This CDR3 reads CAWLDRGGFGYTF. The CDR3 DNA follows: TGTGCCTGGTTGGACAGGGGCGGTTTTGGCTACACCTTC. Together with reference TRBV30 and TRBJ1-2, the CDR3 gives the full variable domain: SQTIHQWPATLVQPVGSPLSLECTVEGTSNPNLYWYRQAAGRGLQLLFYSVGIGQISSEVPQNLSASRPQDRQFILSSKKLLLSDSGFYLCAWLDRGGFGYTFGSGTRLTVV.

This clone appeared a few times. CDR3 sequence reads: CASSQDESTDFYEQYF. The CDR3 nucleotides are TGTGCCAGCAGCCAAGACGAAAGTACTGATTTCTACGAGCAGTACTTC. The chain links TRBV4-2 to TRBJ2-7; D is ambiguous. The CDR3 loop spans 16 amino acids. V was cut by 0 bases and J by 3 bases, with 15 bases left in between. Per the germline V gene, CDR1 is LGHNA and CDR2 is YNFKEQ.

V is TRBV18 and J is TRBJ1-4; D is unclear. The CDR3 runs to 13 residues. The V end lost 4 bases, the J end lost 6 bases, and 9 bases lay between the germline ends. Germline CDR1 reads KGHSH; CDR2 reads LQKENI. CDR3 residues: CASSRFSDEKLFF. CDR3 coding DNA: TGTGCCAGCTCACGTTTCTCGGATGAAAAACTGTTTTTT.